Listed here are 28 T cell receptor beta chains from one sample, sequenced in a study of cytomegalovirus exposure and HLA in healthy donors. Some clones are missing from TCRdb's copy, which holds only in-frame ones; the method was immunoSEQ multiplex PCR. The table shows approximately 70,000 clones, with 94% occurring only once. The sample comprised PBMCs. These TCRs come from a woman aged 18-29 years in good health and CMV-seronegative.

This rearrangement joins TRBV28 to TRBJ1-2, with D possibly matching TRBD1 (5 bases). The ends were cut back, 2 bases at V and 4 bases at J, with 8 bases in the middle. In germline, CDR1 is MDHEN, CDR2 SYDVKM. The CDR3 consists of 13 residues. CDR3 sequence: CASSLRQIYGYTF. CDR3 DNA: TGTGCCAGCAGTTTAAGACAGATCTATGGCTACACCTTC.

The rearrangement joins TRBV5-4 to TRBJ1-2; 7 bases align to TRBD1. After removal of 5 bases from V and 0 bases from J, the junction contained 7 bases not matched to a gene. The CDR3 is 15 residues long. CDR1 SGHNT and CDR2 YYREEE come from the germline V gene (reference sequence). The DNA of the CDR3 is TGTGCCAGCAGAAGTGGACAGGCAGCTAACTATGGCTACACCTTC. Amino acids: CASRSGQAANYGYTF.

This chain connects TRBV13 to TRBJ2-1; TRBD2 might be the D (5 bases). Trimming removed 7 bases at V and 10 bases at J, with 14 bases between. The length of the CDR3 is 12 residues. Germline V gene lookup returns CDR1 PRHDT and CDR2 FYEKMQ (reference sequence). The CDR3 protein is CASTSAVREQFF. DNA of the CDR3: TGTGCCAGCACTTCAGCGGTGAGGGAGCAGTTCTTC.

The rearrangement joins TRBV5-6 to TRBJ1-4, with D hard to call. The germline V gene encodes CDR1 SGHDT and CDR2 YYEEEE. Between the trimmed V and J ends, which lost 4 bases and 5 bases, there was a span of 15 bases. CDR3 size: 15 residues. CDR3: CASSRRGWENEKLFF. The CDR3 region has the DNA TGTGCCAGCAGCCGCCGGGGTTGGGAAAATGAAAAACTGTTTTTT.

The chain has TRBV2 and TRBJ2-1, with D possibly matching TRBD2 (5 bases). Germline V gene sequence: CDR1 SNHLY, CDR2 FYNNEI. V lost 5 bases and J lost 2, with 7 bases in between. CDR3 length: 13 residues. CDR3 protein: CASSTGTYNEQFF. The CDR3 nucleotides are TGTGCCAGCAGTACCGGGACCTACAATGAGCAGTTCTTC.

The V call is TRBV28, the J call TRBJ1-2; tentatively, D is TRBD1 (6 bases). The CDR3 has 12 amino acids. The V gene's germline CDR1 is MDHEN and CDR2 SYDVKM. V lost 11 bases and J 3 bases, leaving 13 bases between the germline ends. This CDR3 reads CAVQGIDYGYTF. The CDR3 coding sequence is TGTGCCGTACAGGGTATAGACTATGGCTACACCTTC.

The table lists this clone with a count of one. The CDR3 DNA reads TGTGCCAGCAGCGGGCCTACAGGGGGCCGGCAGCCCCAGCATTTT. This translates into CASSGPTGGRQPQHF. This chain uses TRBV2 with TRBJ1-5; the match to TRBD1 covers 9 bases. The germline V gene encodes CDR1 SNHLY and CDR2 FYNNEI. V was pared by 6 bases and J by 7 bases, with 10 bases of the junction left unmatched. CDR3 length: 15 residues.

The chain employs TRBV19 and TRBJ1-1; D is undetermined. Germline-derived CDR1 and CDR2 are LNHDA and SQIVND (reference sequence). This CDR3 is built from 14 residues. V lost 4 bases and J 1 base, leaving 10 bases between the germline ends. The DNA of the CDR3 is TGTGCCAGTAGTAGGCCCCGCCAGAACACTGAAGCTTTCTTT. This encodes CASSRPRQNTEAFF.

J is TRBJ1-6 and V is TRBV18, with D possibly being TRBD1 (6 bases). The V end lost 0 bases, the J end lost 2 bases, and 11 bases lay between the germline ends. Germline CDR1 and CDR2: KGHSH and LQKENI. This CDR3 contains 17 residues. The CDR3 DNA follows: TGTGCCAGCTCACCACCGAACGAGGGGGCCTATAATTCACCCCTCCACTTT. It is translated as CASSPPNEGAYNSPLHF. Combining the CDR3 with reference TRBV18 and TRBJ1-6 gives the whole variable domain NAGVMQNPRHLVRRRGQEARLRCSPMKGHSHVYWYRQLPEEGLKFMVYLQKENIIDESGMPKERFSAEFPKEGPSILRIQQVVRGDSAAYFCASSPPNEGAYNSPLHFGNGTRLTVT.

This chain links TRBV5-4 with TRBJ2-7, with 7 nucleotides matching TRBD1. Unmatched junction bases numbered 3, after V lost 1 base and J lost 2 bases. Germline loops: CDR1 SGHNT, CDR2 YYREEE (reference sequence). The CDR3 is 14 residues long. CDR3 nucleotide sequence: TGTGCCAGCAGCTTGTGGGGACAGACCTACGAGCAGTACTTC. Its translation: CASSLWGQTYEQYF.

The genes are TRBV2 and TRBJ2-7; no definite D call. V lost 6 bases and J 2 bases, leaving 8 bases between the germline ends. From germline, CDR1 is SNHLY and CDR2 FYNNEI. CDR3 size: 12 residues. This CDR3 reads CASSRQAYEQYF. CDR3 nucleotides: TGTGCCAGCAGCAGACAAGCCTACGAGCAGTACTTC.

The CDR3 DNA sequence: TGTGCCAGTAGTGGGGGGGACACCGGCTCCTACGAGCAGTACTTC. This codes for CASSGGDTGSYEQYF. The chain has TRBV19 and TRBJ2-7, with D maybe TRBD2 (7 bases). CDR1 is LNHDA and CDR2 is SQIVND in the germline V gene (reference sequence). The length of the CDR3 is 15 residues. The V end lost 5 bases, the J end lost 0 bases, and 14 bases lay between the germline ends.

V gene TRBV19 combines with J gene TRBJ1-5; perhaps TRBD1 as D (5 bases). The CDR3 totals 14 residues. V was shortened by 5 bases and J by 2 bases, with 10 bases between the two germline ends. Germline V CDR1 and CDR2: LNHDA, SQIVND (reference sequence). The CDR3 region has the DNA TGTGCCAGTAGTTTGGGGCCCGGCAATCAGCCCCAGCATTTT. The encoded protein is CASSLGPGNQPQHF.

The chain is built from TRBV6-6 and TRBJ1-3, with 11 bases aligning to TRBD1. Germline V lookup: CDR1 MNHNY, CDR2 SVGAGI (reference sequence). The junction had 5 bases not matched to a gene; V was cut back by 4 bases and J by 3 bases. The CDR3 is 16 residues long. CDR3 protein: CASSSGQGANGNTIYF. The CDR3 bases are TGTGCCAGCAGTTCAGGACAGGGGGCTAATGGAAACACCATATATTTT.

The chain combines TRBV27 with TRBJ1-3; 7 bases map to TRBD1. This CDR3 is 15 amino acids long. The junction had 9 bases not matched to a gene; V was cut back by 10 bases and J by 0 bases. Germline V lookup: CDR1 MNHEY, CDR2 SMNVEV (reference sequence). CDR3 nucleotide sequence: TGTGCCACTAAAAAGGACAGGTTCTCTGGAAACACCATATATTTT. Residues: CATKKDRFSGNTIYF.

V is TRBV29-1 and J is TRBJ1-1; tentatively, D is TRBD1 (5 bases). From germline, CDR1 is SQVTM and CDR2 ANQGSEA. This CDR3 is built from 12 residues. Trimming left V 7 bases short and J 4 bases short, with 13 bases between. The CDR3 DNA follows: TGCAGCGCCAAGGGGTTTATCACTGAAGCTTTCTTT. Translation gives CSAKGFITEAFF.

The CDR3: CASSPSSGVINQPQHF. CDR3 DNA sequence: TGTGCCAGCAGTCCATCATCAGGGGTTATTAATCAGCCCCAGCATTTT. The chain is built from TRBV27 and TRBJ1-5; maybe TRBD1 (6 bases). The V gene's germline CDR1 is MNHEY and CDR2 SMNVEV (reference sequence). This CDR3 contains 16 residues. With 5 bases removed from V and 4 bases from J, the gap between germline ends came to 18 bases.

The chain recombines TRBV5-1 with TRBJ1-2; TRBD1 matches 7 bases. The CDR3 has 14 amino acids. Losses at the gene ends were 5 bases for V and 2 bases for J; bases not matched to a gene: 6. Looked up from germline, CDR1 is SGHRS and CDR2 is YFSETQ. In DNA form, the CDR3 reads TGCGCCAGCAGAGACTACAGGGGAAACTATGGCTACACCTTC. Its protein product is CASRDYRGNYGYTF.

The chain recombines TRBV5-4 with TRBJ2-2, with TRBD1 matching over 7 bases. In germline, CDR1 is SGHNT, CDR2 YYREEE (reference sequence). The CDR3 totals 17 residues. The J segment lost 4 bases and the V segment lost 2 bases, leaving 11 bases of the junction unmatched. CDR3 DNA sequence: TGTGCCAGCAGCTTAACGATAGGGGGCGGTGGCACCGGGGAGCTGTTTTTT. This gives the protein CASSLTIGGGGTGELFF.

The chain is built from TRBV7-9 and TRBJ2-7, with TRBD1 matching 8 bases. Germline V gene sequence: CDR1 SEHNR, CDR2 FQNEAQ (reference sequence). The CDR3 consists of 14 residues. V lost 4 bases and J lost 6; bases outside the gene matches: 8. Here the CDR3 reads CASSWGAGGGEQYF. The CDR3 DNA is TGTGCCAGCAGCTGGGGTGCAGGGGGCGGCGAGCAGTACTTC.

V gene TRBV7-8 combines with J gene TRBJ2-1; a possible D gene is TRBD1 (6 bases). CDR3 length equals 15 residues. The V and J ends lost 2 bases and 6 bases respectively, with 14 bases between them. Germline assignment: CDR1 SGHVS and CDR2 FQNEAQ. The chain's CDR3 is CASSLTESRGNEQFF. CDR3 DNA: TGTGCCAGCAGCTTAACGGAATCCAGGGGCAATGAGCAGTTCTTC. Variable domain in full (rest from reference TRBV7-8 and TRBJ2-1): GAGVSQSPRYKVAKRGQDVALRCDPISGHVSLFWYQQALGQGPEFLTYFQNEAQLDKSGLPSDRFFAERPEGSVSTLKIQRTQQEDSAVYLCASSLTESRGNEQFFGPGTRLTVL.

The gene calls are TRBV7-8 and TRBJ1-5; D is undetermined. The V end was cut by 5 bases, the J end by 4 bases, with 18 bases between. The CDR3 totals 16 residues. Germline V gene data show CDR1 as SGHVS and CDR2 as FQNEAQ. CDR3 DNA: TGTGCCAGCAGCGCATCCTCCGGGAACCTAAATCAGCCCCAGCATTTT. This codes for CASSASSGNLNQPQHF.

The genes are TRBV7-8 and TRBJ1-2; D is perhaps TRBD1 (5 bases). The CDR3 sequence is 15 residues long. Germline CDR1 reads SGHVS; CDR2 reads FQNEAQ. The V end was cut by 1 base, the J end by 4 bases, with 13 bases between. The CDR3 DNA reads as TGTGCCAGCAGCTTAGGTCAGGACACCGTCTATGGCTACACCTTC. Translated, it gives CASSLGQDTVYGYTF.

The chain employs TRBV27 and TRBJ1-5; tentative D call: TRBD1 (6 bases). The CDR3 has 16 amino acids. Germline CDR1 is MNHEY and CDR2 is SMNVEV (reference sequence). Trimming stripped 0 bases from V and 0 bases from J, with 9 bases between. The CDR3 sequence: CASSLSRGYSNQPQHF. The CDR3 DNA reads TGTGCCAGCAGTTTATCGAGGGGGTATAGCAATCAGCCCCAGCATTTT.

The rearrangement joins TRBV7-3 to TRBJ1-6, with D unresolved. CDR3 length: 14 residues. Trimming left V 1 base short and J 9 bases short, with 10 bases between. Germline CDR1 is SGHTA and CDR2 is FQGTGA. CDR3 DNA: TGTGCCAGCAGCTTAAACGGTGGTCGTTCACCCCTCCACTTT. Amino acids: CASSLNGGRSPLHF.

The gene calls are TRBV7-2 and TRBJ2-5, with 8 bases fitting TRBD2. V was clipped by 5 bases and J by 5 bases; unmatched bases: 16. The CDR3 loop spans 17 amino acids. From germline, CDR1 is SGHTA and CDR2 FQGNSA. DNA for the CDR3: TGTGCCAGCAGCCCCCAGGCGCGGGGGGCCTTAGGGGAGACCCAGTACTTC. Protein product: CASSPQARGALGETQYF.

This chain uses TRBV7-6 with TRBJ1-4, with D hard to call. The V and J ends lost 2 bases and 8 bases respectively, with 9 bases between them. Germline CDR1 reads SGHVS; CDR2 reads FNYEAQ. The CDR3 loop spans 13 amino acids. CDR3 loop: CASSLNRGEKLFF. The DNA for the CDR3 is TGTGCCAGCAGCTTAAATAGAGGGGAAAAACTGTTTTTT. The variable domain in full, completed from reference TRBV7-6 and TRBJ1-4, reads GAGVSQSPRYKVTKRGQDVALRCDPISGHVSLYWYRQALGQGPEFLTYFNYEAQQDKSGLPNDRFSAERPEGSISTLTIQRTEQRDSAMYRCASSLNRGEKLFFGSGTQLSVL.

This chain uses TRBV28 with TRBJ2-5; a weak D match, TRBD1 (6 bases). The CDR3 extends over 15 amino acids. CDR1 and CDR2 (germline): MDHEN, SYDVKM. Trimming pared 6 bases from V and 2 bases from J, leaving 16 bases between. This CDR3 reads CASRLGQHLQETQYF. CDR3 sequence (DNA): TGTGCCAGCAGATTGGGACAACACCTACAAGAGACCCAGTACTTC.